This is a list of T cell receptor beta chains from one sample in a study of T-cell reconstitution after alpha-beta-depleted transplantation in children. TCRdb passed the PCR reads through MiXCR, listing each CDR3 protein once. The sample has 550,000 to 800,000 distinct CDR3 sequences; roughly 13% are singletons. Material: PBMCs, obtained before TCRalphabeta/CD19-depleted stem cell transplant. The receptors derive from a girl aged 2 to 10 with congenital amegakaryocytic thrombocytopenia, due to receive a stem cell transplant. Each CDR3 is given with its conserved first and last residue. Each record gives: D gene, V gene, clone size, J gene, CDR3 protein, CDR3 DNA. A D gene is named only where the DNA matches it firmly. Part of the rows lack a size; the others show once, few, many or a class for expanded clones.

>.|TRBV28|many|TRBJ2-2
CASSSLGRTRELFF
TGTGCCAGCAGTTCTCTCGGGCGGACCCGGGAGCTGTTTTTT
>TRBD1|TRBV12-3/TRBV12-4|.|TRBJ2-5
CASSGQGTGPWRTQYF
TGTGCCAGCAGCGGACAGGGGACGGGGCCCTGGCGGACCCAGTACTTC
>.|TRBV12-3/TRBV12-4|many|TRBJ1-4
CASSLGAGRYEKLFF
TGTGCCAGCAGCCTGGGGGCAGGGCGCTACGAAAAACTGTTTTTT
>.|TRBV27|many|TRBJ1-5
CASSSPNQPQHF
TGTGCCAGCAGTTCGCCCAATCAGCCCCAGCATTTT
>TRBD1|TRBV5-1|many|TRBJ2-1
CASRTGGLHNEQFF
TGCGCCAGCCGGACAGGGGGCCTCCACAATGAGCAGTTCTTC
>.|TRBV10-3|few|TRBJ1-2
CAIAAWAPMVGYTF
TGTGCCATAGCCGCATGGGCCCCTATGGTGGGCTACACCTTC
>.|TRBV14|.|TRBJ2-2
CASSQELATTGELFF
TGTGCCAGCAGCCAAGAGCTAGCGACGACCGGGGAGCTGTTTTTT
>TRBD1|TRBV20-1|few|TRBJ2-5
CSASWSQGDLRGETQYF
TGCAGTGCTAGTTGGAGTCAGGGCGATCTCAGGGGGGAGACCCAGTACTTC
>.|TRBV4-1|.|TRBJ2-7
CASSQDRVGNEQYF
TGCGCCAGCAGCCAAGACAGGGTTGGTAACGAGCAGTACTTC
>.|TRBV6-1|few|TRBJ2-1
CASEAELSYNEQFF
TGTGCCAGCGAGGCAGAACTCTCCTACAATGAGCAGTTCTTC
>.|TRBV10-3|many|TRBJ2-1
CAISVEGRVVDEQFF
TGTGCCATCAGTGTCGAGGGTCGAGTGGTGGATGAGCAGTTCTTC
>TRBD2|TRBV6-1|.|TRBJ2-1
CASRAGTSGNNEQFF
TGTGCCAGCAGGGCCGGGACTAGCGGTAACAATGAGCAGTTCTTC
>.|TRBV14|few|TRBJ2-5
CASSQGQVRGETQYF
TGTGCCAGCAGCCAGGGGCAGGTCAGGGGAGAGACCCAGTACTTC
>.|TRBV19|.|TRBJ2-2
CATTGGVLNTGELFF
TGTGCCACCACAGGGGGGGTACTGAACACCGGGGAGCTGTTTTTT
>TRBD1|TRBV5-1|many|TRBJ2-7
CASSPWTGSYEQYF
TGCGCCAGCAGCCCGTGGACAGGGTCGTACGAGCAGTACTTC
>.|TRBV5-1|many|TRBJ2-2
CASSLKGNTGELFF
TGCGCCAGCAGCTTGAAAGGGAACACCGGGGAGCTGTTTTTT
>.|TRBV20-1|many|TRBJ2-7
CSGKEGPYEQYF
TGCAGTGGAAAGGAGGGTCCCTACGAGCAGTACTTC
>TRBD1|TRBV5-6|.|TRBJ2-5
CASSPQGAETQYF
TGTGCCAGCAGCCCACAGGGGGCGGAGACCCAGTACTTC
>.|TRBV5-1|few|TRBJ2-4
CASSLAGTGGYQYF
TGCGCCAGCAGCTTGGCCGGGACGGGCGGTTATCAGTACTTC
>.|TRBV5-4|many|TRBJ2-1
CASSRDPDNEQFF
TGTGCCAGCAGCAGGGACCCCGACAATGAGCAGTTCTTC
>TRBD2|TRBV5-1|many|TRBJ2-1
CASSLVGLAMNEQFF
TGCGCCAGCAGCTTGGTTGGACTAGCCATGAATGAGCAGTTCTTC
>TRBD2|TRBV20-1|many|TRBJ2-1
CSARDYAGEGGSEQFF
TGCAGTGCTAGAGATTATGCGGGAGAGGGTGGCAGTGAGCAGTTCTTC
>.|TRBV7-6|many|TRBJ2-1
CASSFGGWGGTLNEQFF
TGTGCCAGCAGCTTTGGGGGTTGGGGCGGGACACTGAATGAGCAGTTCTTC
>TRBD1|TRBV7-2|many|TRBJ2-2
CASSSGQGVTGELFF
TGTGCCAGCAGCTCGGGACAGGGCGTTACCGGGGAGCTGTTTTTT
>.|TRBV14|.|TRBJ2-6
CASTQLAGANVLTF
TGTGCCAGCACCCAACTAGCCGGGGCCAACGTCCTGACTTTC
>.|TRBV5-5|few|TRBJ2-2
CASTRENSELFF
TGTGCCAGCACTAGGGAAAATTCGGAGCTGTTTTTT
>.|TRBV5-1|many|TRBJ1-1
CASSSLGVAEAFF
TGCGCCAGCAGCTCCCTAGGGGTCGCTGAAGCTTTCTTT
>.|TRBV18|few|TRBJ2-7
CASSPGQPIFYEQYF
TGTGCCAGCTCACCCGGACAGCCCATTTTTTACGAGCAGTACTTC
>TRBD2|TRBV2|.|TRBJ2-1
CASRVTSGGEQFF
TGTGCCAGCAGGGTAACAAGCGGGGGTGAGCAGTTCTTC
>TRBD1|TRBV10-3|.|TRBJ1-1
CAIRRSPGQTTEAFF
TGTGCCATCAGGAGATCCCCGGGACAGACCACTGAAGCTTTCTTT
>.|TRBV3-1|.|TRBJ2-1
CASSQGWEFISNEQFF
TGTGCCAGCAGCCAAGGTTGGGAGTTCATATCCAATGAGCAGTTCTTC
>.|TRBV3-1|few|TRBJ2-1
CASSAKGDRDEQFF
TGTGCCAGCAGCGCAAAAGGGGATCGGGATGAGCAGTTCTTC